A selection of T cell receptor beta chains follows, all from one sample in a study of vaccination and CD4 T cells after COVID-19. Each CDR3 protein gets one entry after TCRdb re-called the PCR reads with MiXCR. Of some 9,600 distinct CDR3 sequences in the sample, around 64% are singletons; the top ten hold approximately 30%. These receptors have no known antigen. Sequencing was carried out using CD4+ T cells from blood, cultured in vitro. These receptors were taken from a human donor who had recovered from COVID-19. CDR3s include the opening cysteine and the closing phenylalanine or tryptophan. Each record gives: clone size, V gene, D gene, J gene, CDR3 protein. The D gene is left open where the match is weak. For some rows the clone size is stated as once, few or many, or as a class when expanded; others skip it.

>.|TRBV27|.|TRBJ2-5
CASSSAGQETQYF
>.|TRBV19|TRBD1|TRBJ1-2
CASRDRGYDYTF
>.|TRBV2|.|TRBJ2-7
CASTRERDYEQYF
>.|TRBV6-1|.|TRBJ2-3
CASKRDSTDTQYF
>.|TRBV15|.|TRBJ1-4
CATSRDEGATNEKLFF
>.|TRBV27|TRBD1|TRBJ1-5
CASRDRGALVSNQPQHF
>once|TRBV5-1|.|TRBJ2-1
CASSFNNEQFF
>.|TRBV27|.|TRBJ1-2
CASSLSGFYGYTF
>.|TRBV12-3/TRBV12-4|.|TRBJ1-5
CASTPGGEPQHF
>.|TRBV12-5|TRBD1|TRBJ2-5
CASAEGQGERAQYF
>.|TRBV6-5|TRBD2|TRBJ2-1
CASSYSIGGGLNNEQFF
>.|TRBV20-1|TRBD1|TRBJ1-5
CSAPKGRGNQPQHF
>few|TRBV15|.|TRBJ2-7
CATSREGTRAGYEQYF
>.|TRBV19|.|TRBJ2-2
CASRAGQNTGELFF
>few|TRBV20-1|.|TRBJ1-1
CSARGRLNTEAFF
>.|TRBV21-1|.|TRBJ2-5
CASVGQGWQETQYF
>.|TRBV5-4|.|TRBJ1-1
CASSFAGRGEAFF
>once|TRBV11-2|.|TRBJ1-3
CASTPSSGGGGPLGNTIYF
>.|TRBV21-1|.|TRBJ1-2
CASSKPPPGNYGYTF
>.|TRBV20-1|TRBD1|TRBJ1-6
CSARATGSNSPLHF
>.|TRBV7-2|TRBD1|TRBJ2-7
CASSLTGTGNHEQYF
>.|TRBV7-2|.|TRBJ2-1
CASSLSGTYNEQFF
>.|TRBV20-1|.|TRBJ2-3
CSARAGADTQYF
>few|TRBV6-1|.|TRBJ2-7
CASSGWRGTSTLEQYF
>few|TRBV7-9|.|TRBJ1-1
CASGVDTEAFF
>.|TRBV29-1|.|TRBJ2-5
CSVETGSEETQYF
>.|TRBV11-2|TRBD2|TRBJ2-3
CASSSGTSGSIADTQYF
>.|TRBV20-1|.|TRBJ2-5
CSANRRGGLSGETQYF
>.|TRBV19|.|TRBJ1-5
CASSMGFYTPREGQPQHF
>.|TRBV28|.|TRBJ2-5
CASSLSLSGGETQYF
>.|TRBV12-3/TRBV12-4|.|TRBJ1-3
CASRPGGGRASSGNTIYF
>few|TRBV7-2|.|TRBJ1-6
CASSLDNSPLHF
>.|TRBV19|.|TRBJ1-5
CASSIGPPGPGRQPQHF